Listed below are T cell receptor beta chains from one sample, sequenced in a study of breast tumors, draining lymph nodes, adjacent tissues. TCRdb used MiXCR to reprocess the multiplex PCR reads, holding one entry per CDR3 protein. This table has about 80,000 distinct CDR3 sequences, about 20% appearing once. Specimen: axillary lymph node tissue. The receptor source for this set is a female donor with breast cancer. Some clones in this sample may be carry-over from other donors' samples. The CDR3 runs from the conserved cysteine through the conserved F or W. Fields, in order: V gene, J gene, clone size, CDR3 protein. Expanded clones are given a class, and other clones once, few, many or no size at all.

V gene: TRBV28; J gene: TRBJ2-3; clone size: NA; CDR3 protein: CASGDSRTDTRYF
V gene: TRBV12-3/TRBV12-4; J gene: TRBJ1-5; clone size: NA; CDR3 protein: CASRPHSGDNQPQHF
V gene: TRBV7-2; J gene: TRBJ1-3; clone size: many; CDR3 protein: CASSLVAAQKSGNTIYF
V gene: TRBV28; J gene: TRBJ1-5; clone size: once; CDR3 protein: CASSAWDRGFSQPQHF
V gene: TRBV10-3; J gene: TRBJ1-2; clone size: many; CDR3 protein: CAISGPSKDGYTF
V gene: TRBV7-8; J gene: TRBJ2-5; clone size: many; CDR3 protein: CASSPDPTGLETQYF
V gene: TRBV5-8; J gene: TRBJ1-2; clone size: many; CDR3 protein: CASSYDRNYGYTF
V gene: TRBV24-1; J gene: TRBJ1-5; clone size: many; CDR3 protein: CATIKARPIRQPQHF
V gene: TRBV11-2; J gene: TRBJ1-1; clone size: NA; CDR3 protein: CASSPTGFSGAEAFF
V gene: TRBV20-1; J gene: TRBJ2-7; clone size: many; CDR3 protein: CSAIWDYPSYEQYF
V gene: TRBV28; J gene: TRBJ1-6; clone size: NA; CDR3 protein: CASSLERWDSPLHF
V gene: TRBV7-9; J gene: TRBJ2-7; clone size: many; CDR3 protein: CASSTSFEQYF
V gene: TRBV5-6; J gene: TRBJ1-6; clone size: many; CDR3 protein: CASSLRGVPLHF
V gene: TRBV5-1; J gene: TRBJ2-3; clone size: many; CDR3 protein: CASSPGGSTDTQYF
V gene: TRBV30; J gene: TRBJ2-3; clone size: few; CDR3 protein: CAWSLTSGYTDTQYF
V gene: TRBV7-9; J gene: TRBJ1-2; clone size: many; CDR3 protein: CASSLVYGYTF
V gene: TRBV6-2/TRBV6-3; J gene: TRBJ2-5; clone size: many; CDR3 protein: CASSPARGRAETQYF
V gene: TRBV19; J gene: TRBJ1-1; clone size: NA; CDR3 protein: CASSFVGSNTEAFF
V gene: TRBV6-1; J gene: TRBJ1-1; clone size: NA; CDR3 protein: CASSEQTSEAFF
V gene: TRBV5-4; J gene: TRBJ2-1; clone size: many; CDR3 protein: CASSSRTSASLDNEQFF
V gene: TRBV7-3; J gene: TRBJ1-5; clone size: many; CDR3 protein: CASTPPGTPNQPQHF
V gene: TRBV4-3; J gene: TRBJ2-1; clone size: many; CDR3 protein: CASSQRVGSDEQFF
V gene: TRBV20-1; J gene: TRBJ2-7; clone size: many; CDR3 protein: CSARGHADYEQYF
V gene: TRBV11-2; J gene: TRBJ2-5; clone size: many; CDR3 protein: CASSFVRKETQYF
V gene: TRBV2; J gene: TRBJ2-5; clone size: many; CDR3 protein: CASSETGIEQETQYF
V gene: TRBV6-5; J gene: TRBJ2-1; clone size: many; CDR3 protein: CASSYSSRGTRRNEQFF
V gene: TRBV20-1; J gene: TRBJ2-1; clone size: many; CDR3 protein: CSARDHGGYNEQFF
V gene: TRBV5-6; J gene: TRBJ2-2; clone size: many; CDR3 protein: CASSSGTAWNTGELFF
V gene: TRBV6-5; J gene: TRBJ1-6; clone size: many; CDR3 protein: CASSARDSSNSPLHF
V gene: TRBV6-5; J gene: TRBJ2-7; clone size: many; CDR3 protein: CASSWGGEQYF
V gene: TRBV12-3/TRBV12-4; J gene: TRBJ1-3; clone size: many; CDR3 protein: CASSTGPLNTIYF
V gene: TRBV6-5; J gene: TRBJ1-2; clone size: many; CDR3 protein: CASSRDYNYGYTF
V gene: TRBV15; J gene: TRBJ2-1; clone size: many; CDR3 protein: CATSRDLTRHGEQFF
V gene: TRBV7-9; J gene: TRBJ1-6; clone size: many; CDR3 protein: CASSLSARNSPLHF
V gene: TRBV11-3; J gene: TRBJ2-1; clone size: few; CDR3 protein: CASSLTQGAGEQFF
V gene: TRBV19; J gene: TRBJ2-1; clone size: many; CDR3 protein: CASSIAGHDNEQFF
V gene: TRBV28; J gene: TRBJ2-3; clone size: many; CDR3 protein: CASSFTTDTQYF
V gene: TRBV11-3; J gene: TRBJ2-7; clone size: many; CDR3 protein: CASSLDTWAEQYF
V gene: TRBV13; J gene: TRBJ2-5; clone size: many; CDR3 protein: CASSLSGRAGVETQYF
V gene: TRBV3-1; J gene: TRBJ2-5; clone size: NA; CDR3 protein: CASSQDAGWTQETQYF
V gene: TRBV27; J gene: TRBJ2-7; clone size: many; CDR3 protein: CASSLSWGEQYF
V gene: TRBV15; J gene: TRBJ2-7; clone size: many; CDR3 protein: CATSRGGEGFAYEQYF
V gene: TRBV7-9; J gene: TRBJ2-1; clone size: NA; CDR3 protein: CAGRPGLPTVEQFF
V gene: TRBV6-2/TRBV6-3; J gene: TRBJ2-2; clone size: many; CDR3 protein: CASLDSNTGELFF
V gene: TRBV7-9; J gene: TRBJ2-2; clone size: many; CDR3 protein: CASSFSGSGELFF
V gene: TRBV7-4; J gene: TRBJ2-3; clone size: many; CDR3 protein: CASSRLLYGPDTQYF
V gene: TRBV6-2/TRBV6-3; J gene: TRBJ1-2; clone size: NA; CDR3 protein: CASSATLKRNYGYTF
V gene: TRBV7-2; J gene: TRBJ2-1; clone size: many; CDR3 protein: CASSLLADSSYNEQFF
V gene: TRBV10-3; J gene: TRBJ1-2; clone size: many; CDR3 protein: CAIRDSGRTRWGYTF
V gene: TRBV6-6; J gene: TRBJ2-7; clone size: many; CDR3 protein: CASSSIGTSGGSPYEQYF
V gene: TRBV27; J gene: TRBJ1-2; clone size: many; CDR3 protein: CASSLLPYYGYTF
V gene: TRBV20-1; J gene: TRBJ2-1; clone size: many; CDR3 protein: CSARPVYNEQFF
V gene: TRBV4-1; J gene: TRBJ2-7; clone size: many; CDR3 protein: CASSQVDRVLREQYF
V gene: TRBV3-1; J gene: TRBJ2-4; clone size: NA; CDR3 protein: CASSQARSWGDIQYF
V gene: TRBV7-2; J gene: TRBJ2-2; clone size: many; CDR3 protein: CASSFTGAPNTGELFF
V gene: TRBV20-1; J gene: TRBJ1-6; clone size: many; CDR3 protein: CSARDQGGTSSPLHF
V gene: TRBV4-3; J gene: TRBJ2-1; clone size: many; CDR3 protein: CASSQSYGGTNEQFF